The rows below give T cell receptor beta chains drawn from one sample of a study of CD8 T cells in Susac syndrome. TCRdb called the immunoSEQ multiplex PCR reads again in MiXCR, with one record for every CDR3 protein. The sample consists of about 440,000 distinct CDR3 sequences, roughly 85% of them appearing once. Sequenced material: CD8+ T cells from PBMCs. The receptors were gathered from a human donor with multiple sclerosis. CDR3s include the opening cysteine and the closing phenylalanine or tryptophan. Fields, in order: D gene, clone size, J gene, V gene, CDR3 DNA, CDR3 protein. A D gene is named only where the DNA matches it firmly. The size of a clone is reported for some rows only, either as once, few or many, or as a class for expanded clones.

D: -
size: -
J: TRBJ2-1
V: TRBV27
DNA: TGTGCCAGCAGTTTATTGCCCCTGGTGAGTGGTAATGAGCAGTTCTTC
CDR3: CASSLLPLVSGNEQFF

D: TRBD2
size: -
J: TRBJ2-1
V: TRBV20-1
DNA: TGCAGTGCTTCGGGACTAGCGGGGGGGACCCCCTCCTACAATGAGCAGTTCTTC
CDR3: CSASGLAGGTPSYNEQFF

D: -
size: -
J: TRBJ1-2
V: TRBV29-1
DNA: TGCAGCGTTGATGGTGAAACAGGGAGCTACACCTTC
CDR3: CSVDGETGSYTF

D: -
size: -
J: TRBJ2-1
V: TRBV4-1
DNA: TGCGCCAGCAGCCAAGCGATGAGCTCCTACAATGAGCAGTTCTTC
CDR3: CASSQAMSSYNEQFF

D: -
size: -
J: TRBJ2-7
V: TRBV7-9
DNA: TGTGCCAGCAGCCCCCGCACGCAGGCTCCAGGGGCGGACGAGCAGTACTTC
CDR3: CASSPRTQAPGADEQYF

D: -
size: -
J: TRBJ2-2
V: TRBV7-9
DNA: TGTGCCAGCAGCTCCACCGACTTGGGGCTTAAGTCCGGGGAGCTGTTTTTT
CDR3: CASSSTDLGLKSGELFF

D: -
size: -
J: TRBJ2-1
V: TRBV30
DNA: TGTGCCTGGACTAGTCAGCCGCTCAATGAGCAGTTCTTC
CDR3: CAWTSQPLNEQFF

D: -
size: -
J: TRBJ2-1
V: TRBV6-5
DNA: TGTGCCAGCAGTTACTACGGCAGGGAGGATGAGCAGTTCTTC
CDR3: CASSYYGREDEQFF

D: -
size: -
J: TRBJ2-3
V: TRBV29-1
DNA: TGCAGCGTTGCGAGGGGACGGAGGACAGATACGCAGTATTTT
CDR3: CSVARGRRTDTQYF

D: -
size: -
J: TRBJ1-1
V: TRBV13
DNA: TGTGCCAGCAGCTTGAGATCCGATGGAGCTTTCTTT
CDR3: CASSLRSDGAFF

D: -
size: -
J: TRBJ1-1
V: TRBV27
DNA: TGTGCCAGCAGTTTAATGCCCATAGGGAACACTGAAGCTTTCTTT
CDR3: CASSLMPIGNTEAFF

D: TRBD1
size: once
J: TRBJ2-7
V: TRBV3-1
DNA: TGTGCCAGCAGCCAGATACAGGGGGCGGCCTACGAGCAGTACTTC
CDR3: CASSQIQGAAYEQYF

D: -
size: -
J: TRBJ2-1
V: TRBV5-1
DNA: TGCGCCAGCAGCTTGGAGAACAGGGTTGCCTACAATGAGCAGTTCTTC
CDR3: CASSLENRVAYNEQFF

D: -
size: -
J: TRBJ2-2
V: TRBV6-5
DNA: TGTGCCAGCACGGGGGTAGTTGGTACCGGGGAGCTGTTTTTT
CDR3: CASTGVVGTGELFF